The sequence of this T cell receptor beta chain was determined in a study of control samples from healthy donors and cancer patients. This clone was recorded only once. CDR1 and CDR2 from the germline V gene are SGHTA and FQGNSA. V lost 5 bases, J lost 6 bases, and 5 bases stayed unmatched. CDR3 length: 13 amino acids. The method was immunoSEQ multiplex PCR; TCRdb's version includes in-frame clones alone and lacks a portion of them. The data contain under 85,000 clones, around 90% of them singletons. The chain combines TRBV7-2 with TRBJ2-7; 9 nucleotides align to TRBD2. Sequenced material: PBMCs. The source of this sequence is a man aged 55-75 years with colorectal cancer. The CDR3 DNA reads as TGTGCCAGCAGCCCCGGACTAGCGAGCGAGCAGTACTTC. Protein: CASSPGLASEQYF.